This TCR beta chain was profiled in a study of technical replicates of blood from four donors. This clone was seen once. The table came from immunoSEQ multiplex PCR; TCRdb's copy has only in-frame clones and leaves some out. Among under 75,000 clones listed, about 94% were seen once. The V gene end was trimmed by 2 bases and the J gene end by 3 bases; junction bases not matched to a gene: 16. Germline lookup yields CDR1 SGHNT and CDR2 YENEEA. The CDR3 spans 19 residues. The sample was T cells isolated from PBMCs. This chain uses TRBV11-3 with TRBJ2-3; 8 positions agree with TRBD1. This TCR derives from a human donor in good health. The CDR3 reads CASSLFSGTGGDWTDTQYF. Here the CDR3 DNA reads TGTGCCAGCAGCTTATTTTCTGGGACAGGTGGGGATTGGACAGATACGCAGTATTTT. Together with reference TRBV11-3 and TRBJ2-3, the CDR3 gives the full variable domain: EAGVVQSPRYKIIEKKQPVAFWCNPISGHNTLYWYLQNLGQGPELLIRYENEEAVDDSQLPKDRFSAERLKGVDSTLKIQPAELGDSAVYLCASSLFSGTGGDWTDTQYFGPGTRLTVL.